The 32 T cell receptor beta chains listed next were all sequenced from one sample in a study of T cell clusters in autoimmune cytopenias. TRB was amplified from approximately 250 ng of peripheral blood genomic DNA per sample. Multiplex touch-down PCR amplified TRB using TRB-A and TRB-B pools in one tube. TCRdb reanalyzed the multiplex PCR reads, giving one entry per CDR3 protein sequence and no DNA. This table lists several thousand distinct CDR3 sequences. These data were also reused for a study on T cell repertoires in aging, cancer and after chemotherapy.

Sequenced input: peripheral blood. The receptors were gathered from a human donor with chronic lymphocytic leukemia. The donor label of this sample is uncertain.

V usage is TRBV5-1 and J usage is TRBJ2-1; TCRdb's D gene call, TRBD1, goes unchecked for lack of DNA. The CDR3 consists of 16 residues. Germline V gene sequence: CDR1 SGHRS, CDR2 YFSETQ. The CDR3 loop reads CASSVTGGDTYNEQFF.

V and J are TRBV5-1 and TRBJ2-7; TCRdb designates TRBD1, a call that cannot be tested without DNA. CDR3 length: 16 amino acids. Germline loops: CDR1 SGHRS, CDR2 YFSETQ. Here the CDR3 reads CASSLRDPRTFYEQYF.

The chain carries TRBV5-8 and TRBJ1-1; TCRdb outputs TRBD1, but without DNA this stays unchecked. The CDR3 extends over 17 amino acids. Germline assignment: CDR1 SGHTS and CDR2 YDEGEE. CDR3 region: CASSSGTGVMRNTEAFF.

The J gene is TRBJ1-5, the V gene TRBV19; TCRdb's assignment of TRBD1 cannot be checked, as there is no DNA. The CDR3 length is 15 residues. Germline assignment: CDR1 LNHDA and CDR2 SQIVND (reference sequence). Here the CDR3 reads CASSPGQGGNQPQHF.

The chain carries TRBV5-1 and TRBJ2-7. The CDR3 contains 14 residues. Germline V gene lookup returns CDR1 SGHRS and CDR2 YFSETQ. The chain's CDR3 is CASSLEVGPYEQYF.

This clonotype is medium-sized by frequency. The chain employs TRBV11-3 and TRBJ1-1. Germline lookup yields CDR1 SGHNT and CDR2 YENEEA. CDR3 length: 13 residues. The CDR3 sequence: CATRGPGNTEAFF.

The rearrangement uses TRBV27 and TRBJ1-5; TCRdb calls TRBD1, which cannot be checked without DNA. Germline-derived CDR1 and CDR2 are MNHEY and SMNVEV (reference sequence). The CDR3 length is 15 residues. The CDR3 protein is CASSTPDRSNQPQHF.

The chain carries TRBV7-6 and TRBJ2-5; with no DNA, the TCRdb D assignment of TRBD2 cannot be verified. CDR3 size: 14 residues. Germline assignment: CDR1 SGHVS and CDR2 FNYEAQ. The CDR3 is CASSIGRAGGTQYF.

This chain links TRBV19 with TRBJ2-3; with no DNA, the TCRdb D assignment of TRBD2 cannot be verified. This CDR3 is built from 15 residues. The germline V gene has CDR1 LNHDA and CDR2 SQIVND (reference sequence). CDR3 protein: CASGTLAARTDTQYF.

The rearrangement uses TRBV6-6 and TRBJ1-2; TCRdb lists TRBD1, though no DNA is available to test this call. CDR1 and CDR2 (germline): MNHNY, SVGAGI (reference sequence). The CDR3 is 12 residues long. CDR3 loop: CASTGTEYGYTF.

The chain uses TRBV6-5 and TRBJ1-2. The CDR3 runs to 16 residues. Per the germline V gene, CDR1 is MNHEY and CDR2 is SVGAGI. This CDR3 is CASSSLLGVANYGYTF.

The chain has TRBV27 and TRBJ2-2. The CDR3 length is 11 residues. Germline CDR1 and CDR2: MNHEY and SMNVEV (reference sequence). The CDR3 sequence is CASSSGWELFF.

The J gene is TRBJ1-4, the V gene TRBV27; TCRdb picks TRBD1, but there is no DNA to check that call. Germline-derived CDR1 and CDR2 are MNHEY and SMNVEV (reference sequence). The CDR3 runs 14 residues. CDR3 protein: CASSWAGQAEKLFF.

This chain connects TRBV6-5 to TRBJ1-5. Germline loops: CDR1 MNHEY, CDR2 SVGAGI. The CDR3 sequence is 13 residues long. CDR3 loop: CASSYDSSWPQHF.

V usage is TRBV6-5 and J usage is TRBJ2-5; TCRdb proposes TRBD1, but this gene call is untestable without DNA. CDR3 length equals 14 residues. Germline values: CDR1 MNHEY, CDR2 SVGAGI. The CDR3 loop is CASSEATGGAVQYF.

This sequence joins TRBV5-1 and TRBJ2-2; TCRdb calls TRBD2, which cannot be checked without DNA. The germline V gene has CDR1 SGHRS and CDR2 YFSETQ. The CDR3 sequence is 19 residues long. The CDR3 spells CASSFPLGIAGADTGELFF. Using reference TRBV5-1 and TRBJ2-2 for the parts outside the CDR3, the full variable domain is KAGVTQTPRYLIKTRGQQVTLSCSPISGHRSVSWYQQTPGQGLQFLFEYFSETQRNKGNFPGRFSGRQFSNSRSEMNVSTLELGDSALYLCASSFPLGIAGADTGELFFGEGSRLTVL.

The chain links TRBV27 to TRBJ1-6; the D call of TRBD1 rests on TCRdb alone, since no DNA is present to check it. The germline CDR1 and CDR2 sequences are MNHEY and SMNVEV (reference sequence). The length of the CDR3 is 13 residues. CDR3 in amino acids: CASSSPWGSPLHF.

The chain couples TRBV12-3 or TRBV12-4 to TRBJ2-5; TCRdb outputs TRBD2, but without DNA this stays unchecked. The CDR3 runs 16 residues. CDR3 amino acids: CASSHGLAPGRETQYF.

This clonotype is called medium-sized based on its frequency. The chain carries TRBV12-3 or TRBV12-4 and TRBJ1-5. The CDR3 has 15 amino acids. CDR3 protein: CASSSNSLSNQPQHF.

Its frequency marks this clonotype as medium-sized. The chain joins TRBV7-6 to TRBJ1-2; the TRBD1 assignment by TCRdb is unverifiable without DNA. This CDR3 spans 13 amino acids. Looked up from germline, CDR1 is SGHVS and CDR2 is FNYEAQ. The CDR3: CASSQRQGYGYTF. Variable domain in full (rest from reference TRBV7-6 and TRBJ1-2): GAGVSQSPRYKVTKRGQDVALRCDPISGHVSLYWYRQALGQGPEFLTYFNYEAQQDKSGLPNDRFSAERPEGSISTLTIQRTEQRDSAMYRCASSQRQGYGYTFGSGTRLTVV.

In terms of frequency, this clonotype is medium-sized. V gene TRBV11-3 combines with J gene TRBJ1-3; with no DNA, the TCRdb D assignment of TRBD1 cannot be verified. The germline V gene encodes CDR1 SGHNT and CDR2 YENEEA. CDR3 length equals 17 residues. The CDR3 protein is CASSLGKGRDSGNTIYF.

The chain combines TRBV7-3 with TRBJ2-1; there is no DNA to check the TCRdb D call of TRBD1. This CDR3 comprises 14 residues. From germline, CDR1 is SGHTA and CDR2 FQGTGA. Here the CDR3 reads CASSPGASQHEQFF.

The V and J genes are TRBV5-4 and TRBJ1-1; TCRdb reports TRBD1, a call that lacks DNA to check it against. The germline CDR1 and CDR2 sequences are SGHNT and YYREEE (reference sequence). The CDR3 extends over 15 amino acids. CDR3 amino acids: CASSLEGGLGTEAFF.

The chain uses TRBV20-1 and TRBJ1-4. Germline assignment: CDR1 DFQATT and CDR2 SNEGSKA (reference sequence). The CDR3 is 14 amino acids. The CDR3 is CSADSTATNEKLFF.

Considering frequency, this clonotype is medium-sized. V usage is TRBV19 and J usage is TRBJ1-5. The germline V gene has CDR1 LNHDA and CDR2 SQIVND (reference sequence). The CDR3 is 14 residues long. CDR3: CASSTLGSGQPQHF.

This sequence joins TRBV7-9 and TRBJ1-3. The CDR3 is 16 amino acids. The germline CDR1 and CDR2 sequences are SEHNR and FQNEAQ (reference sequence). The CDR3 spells CASSLAREFSGNTIYF.

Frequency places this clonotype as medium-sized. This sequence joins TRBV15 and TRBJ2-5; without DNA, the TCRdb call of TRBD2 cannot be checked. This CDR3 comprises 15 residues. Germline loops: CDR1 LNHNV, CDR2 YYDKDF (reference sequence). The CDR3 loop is CATSREAGGHETQYF. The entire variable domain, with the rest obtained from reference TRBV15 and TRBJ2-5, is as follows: DAMVIQNPRYQVTQFGKPVTLSCSQTLNHNVMYWYQQKSSQAPKLLFHYYDKDFNNEADTPDNFQSRRPNTSFCFLDIRSPGLGDTAMYLCATSREAGGHETQYFGPGTRLLVL.

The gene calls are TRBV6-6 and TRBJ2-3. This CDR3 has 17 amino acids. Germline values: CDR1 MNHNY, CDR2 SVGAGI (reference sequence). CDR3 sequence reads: CASSYSIGQRRTDTQYF.

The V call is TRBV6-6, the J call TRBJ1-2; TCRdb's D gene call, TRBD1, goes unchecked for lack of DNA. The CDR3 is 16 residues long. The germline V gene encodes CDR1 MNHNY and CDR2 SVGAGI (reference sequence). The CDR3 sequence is CASSYPTRTASGGYTF.

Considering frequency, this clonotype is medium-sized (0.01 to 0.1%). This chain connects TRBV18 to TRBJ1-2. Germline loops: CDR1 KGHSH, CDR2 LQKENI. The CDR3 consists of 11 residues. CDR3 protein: CASSGSYGYTF.

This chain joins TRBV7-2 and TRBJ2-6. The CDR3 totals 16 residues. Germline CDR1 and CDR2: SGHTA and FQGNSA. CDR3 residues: CASSPDPSGGANVLTF.

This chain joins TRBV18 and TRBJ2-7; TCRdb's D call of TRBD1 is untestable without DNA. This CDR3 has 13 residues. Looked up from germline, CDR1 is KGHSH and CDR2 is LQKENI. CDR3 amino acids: CASSPLGGSEQYF.